This TCR beta chain was documented in a study of regulatory T cells in long-lasting Graves disease. Study-level points and caveats: Analysis covered peripheral blood alone, not thyroid tissue. Preferential use of TRBV28, TRBJ1-2 and TRBJ2-5 was seen in persistent disease.

Points on this clonotype: The target antigen is unknown. This clone may be a read error of a much larger clone one base away.

Libraries of TCR beta came from iRepertoire HTBI primers plus Arm-PCR of CDR3 regions. TCRdb re-called the multiplex PCR reads through MiXCR, storing one row per CDR3 protein. In the table there are a few hundred thousand distinct CDR3 sequences, roughly 25% of which are singletons. Time point reported: persistent/refractory GD, antithyroid drugs over 5 years with positive TRAb. The TCR library used RNA extracted from PBMCs. Each patient gave 7.5 to 9 milliliters of EDTA-anticoagulated peripheral blood. Germline-derived CDR1 and CDR2 are MDHEN and SYDVKM. The length of the CDR3 is 17 residues. The chain employs TRBV28 and TRBJ2-2; 14 bases are a match to TRBD2. The receptor's source is a woman aged 35 to 49 with Graves disease. The source was peripheral blood mononuclear cells (PBMCs), collected when the disease was refractory, from a patient treated with antithyroid drugs. The CDR3 loop is CASSFRRLAGGAGGLFF. The CDR3 nucleotides are TGTGCCAGCAGTTTCCGGAGACTAGCGGGAGGGGCCGGGGGGCTGTTTTTT.